This T cell receptor beta chain is drawn from a study of patients with pleural tuberculosis. The CDR3 consists of 13 residues. Germline V lookup: CDR1 SNHLY, CDR2 FYNNEI. The J segment lost 3 bases and the V segment lost 2 bases, leaving 1 base of the junction unmatched. TCRdb reanalysed the reads using MiXCR and keeps one entry per CDR3 protein. This table has tens of thousands of distinct CDR3 sequences, about 20% appearing once. This clonotype was counted once. The receptor's source is a human donor with pleural tuberculosis. The sequencing sample was made of peripheral blood. This chain links TRBV2 with TRBJ2-7; 7 bases align to TRBD1. The CDR3 DNA follows: TGTGCCAGCAGTGAAAGACAGGGCTACGAGCAGTACTTC. This sequence encodes CASSERQGYEQYF.